Presented here are 6 T cell receptor beta chains from one specimen sequenced in a study of T cell repertoires in cytomegalovirus infection. TCRdb passed the reads through MiXCR, listing each CDR3 protein once. The data hold over 450,000 distinct CDR3 sequences, with approximately 11% observed a single time. The sample comprised PBMCs. The receptor set was obtained from a human donor in good health (CMV status not recorded). Some clones in this sample may be carry-over from other donors' samples.

This chain joins TRBV24-1 and TRBJ2-2, with TRBD1 matching 7 bases. V was clipped by 1 base and J by 4 bases; unmatched bases: 5. The germline gives CDR1 KGHDR, CDR2 SFDVKD. CDR3 length: 16 residues. The CDR3 DNA is TGTGCCACCAGTGATTTTGGGCAGGGGGTCACCGGGGAGCTGTTTTTT. Encoded protein: CATSDFGQGVTGELFF.

The V gene is TRBV10-3, the J gene TRBJ2-7; possible D gene TRBD2, 5 bases. The germline V gene has CDR1 ENHRY and CDR2 SYGVKD. V shed 7 bases and J shed 0 bases, with 13 bases lying between them. The CDR3 runs 14 residues. The CDR3 loop is CAIKSGGSSYEQYF. The CDR3 region has the DNA TGTGCCATCAAGTCCGGCGGGTCCTCCTACGAGCAGTACTTC.

This clonotype was counted ten times or more. The V and J genes are TRBV7-8 and TRBJ1-2; D not certain. This CDR3 is built from 14 residues. The V gene lost 4 bases and the J gene lost 2 bases, with 11 bases spanning the gap. Germline V gene data show CDR1 as SGHVS and CDR2 as FQNEAQ. The CDR3 bases are TGTGCCAGCAGCTCTTCCGGGCCGAACTATGGCTACACCTTC. It specifies CASSSSGPNYGYTF.

This clonotype has just a few counts. The chain links TRBV28 to TRBJ1-4; 10 bases are shared with TRBD1. This CDR3 region has 13 residues. J was trimmed by 11 bases and V by 2 bases; bases with no gene match: 2. Germline V gene lookup returns CDR1 MDHEN and CDR2 SYDVKM. The CDR3 DNA sequence: TGTGCCAGCAGTTTACGACAGGGGGCCAAACTGTTTTTT. Its protein is CASSLRQGAKLFF.

This clonotype has just one count. A read error is likely, as this CDR3 ends without the conserved phenylalanine or tryptophan. This sequence joins TRBV19 and TRBJ2-7; 7 nucleotides line up with TRBD2. This CDR3 is built from 14 residues. The ends lost 6 bases at V and 2 bases at J; junction bases unmatched: 7. Germline CDR1 reads LNHDA; CDR2 reads SQIVND (reference sequence). CDR3 coding DNA: TGTGCCAGTAGGATTGGACTAGAAGCCTACGAGCAGTACTGC. As protein: CASRIGLEAYEQYC.

This clonotype was observed at least ten times. CDR3 DNA sequence: TGTGCCTGGACCGTGGGGACAGGCTACGAGCAGTACTTC. Translation gives CAWTVGTGYEQYF. The chain joins TRBV30 to TRBJ2-7; 8 bases are a match to TRBD1. The CDR3 totals 13 residues. Germline CDR1 and CDR2: GTSNPN and SVGIG (reference sequence). The trim removed 4 bases at V and 3 bases at J, leaving 5 bases unmatched.